What follows are 22 T cell receptor beta chains derived from one specimen sequenced in a study of blood T cell repertoires in COVID-19. Repertoires were generated with immunoSEQ multiplex PCR, while TCRdb's copy carries only in-frame clones and drops some. The sample gives approximately 45,000 clones, over 75% of which show up once; 1% to 1.5% is in the top ten. The sample was peripheral blood. All receptors derive from a woman aged 40 to 50 with acute or convalescent COVID-19.

This sequence joins TRBV7-2 and TRBJ2-7; possible D gene TRBD2, 5 bases. The CDR3 loop spans 11 amino acids. Germline CDR1 reads SGHTA; CDR2 reads FQGNSA. V lost 3 bases, J lost 6 bases, and 6 bases lay in between. The CDR3 region has the DNA TGTGCCAGCAGCTTCGGACTCGAGCAGTACTTC. Encoded protein: CASSFGLEQYF. The full variable domain, in which reference TRBV7-2 and TRBJ2-7 provide the parts outside the CDR3, is GAGVSQSPSNKVTEKGKDVELRCDPISGHTALYWYRQSLGQGLEFLIYFQGNSAPDKSGLPSDRFSAERTGGSVSTLTIQRTQQEDSAVYLCASSFGLEQYFGPGTRLTVT.

The chain carries TRBV2 and TRBJ2-7, with D unresolved. V lost 5 bases to trimming and J lost 0 bases, with 11 bases between them. The CDR3 is made up of 14 amino acids. Germline CDR1 and CDR2: SNHLY and FYNNEI. This CDR3 reads CASSWATSSYEQYF. As DNA, the CDR3 is TGTGCCAGCAGTTGGGCCACGAGCTCCTACGAGCAGTACTTC.

This chain connects TRBV27 to TRBJ1-1, with 10 bases matching TRBD1. V shed 3 bases, J shed 3 bases, and the junction held 4 bases outside the gene matches. The germline V gene has CDR1 MNHEY and CDR2 SMNVEV (reference sequence). CDR3 length: 15 amino acids. The CDR3 loop reads CASSLRDRGYTEAFF. The CDR3, as DNA: TGTGCCAGCAGTTTGAGGGACAGGGGTTACACTGAAGCTTTCTTT.

V and J are TRBV5-1 and TRBJ1-5, with 8 bases fitting TRBD1. This CDR3 is built from 13 residues. Germline V gives CDR1 SGHRS, CDR2 YFSETQ. The J segment lost 7 bases and the V segment lost 4 bases, leaving 4 bases of the junction unmatched. As DNA, the CDR3 is TGCGCCAGCAGCCGGACAGGGAGGCAGCCCCAGCATTTT. This sequence encodes CASSRTGRQPQHF.

The V gene is TRBV10-1, the J gene TRBJ1-1; TRBD1 agrees at 7 bases. Germline assignment: CDR1 WNHNN and CDR2 SYGVQD (reference sequence). With 5 bases clipped from V and 5 bases from J, the junction kept 2 bases outside the gene matches. This CDR3 region has 12 residues. CDR3 DNA sequence: TGCGCCAGCAGTCCAGGGGGTACTGAAGCTTTCTTT. Translation gives CASSPGGTEAFF.

The CDR3 is CASSQDLRGNQPQHF. As DNA, the CDR3 is TGTGCCAGCAGCCAAGATTTGAGGGGCAATCAGCCCCAGCATTTT. The V and J genes are TRBV3-1 (or the pseudogene TRBV3-2) and TRBJ1-5, with D uncertain. CDR1 is LGHDT and CDR2 is YNNKEL in the germline V gene (reference sequence). The CDR3 length is 15 residues. V was pared by 0 bases and J by 2 bases, with 8 bases between.

This chain links TRBV7-2 with TRBJ1-6, with a tentative D call TRBD1 (5 bases). Looked up from germline, CDR1 is SGHTA and CDR2 is FQGNSA. V lost 5 bases and J 6 bases, leaving 14 bases between the germline ends. The CDR3 length is 15 residues. The DNA for the CDR3 is TGTGCCAGCAGCCGGGGGGGGACGGTTAATTCACCCCTCCACTTT. Translation gives CASSRGGTVNSPLHF. Looking up the rest from reference TRBV7-2 and TRBJ1-6 gives the full variable domain: GAGVSQSPSNKVTEKGKDVELRCDPISGHTALYWYRQSLGQGLEFLIYFQGNSAPDKSGLPSDRFSAERTGGSVSTLTIQRTQQEDSAVYLCASSRGGTVNSPLHFGNGTRLTVT.

V usage is TRBV7-2 and J usage is TRBJ2-2; the match to TRBD2 covers 8 bases. Germline loops: CDR1 SGHTA, CDR2 FQGNSA. The junction had 3 bases not matched to a gene; V was cut back by 5 bases and J by 1 base. The CDR3 has 15 residues. The CDR3 DNA is TGTGCCAGCAGCCCAGGGACTAGGAACACCGGGGAGCTGTTTTTT. This encodes CASSPGTRNTGELFF.

This chain connects TRBV7-2 to TRBJ1-4; weak D call: TRBD1 (5 bases). There are 19 residues in the CDR3. Per the germline V gene, CDR1 is SGHTA and CDR2 is FQGNSA. The germline V and J ends were trimmed by 3 bases and 0 bases, with 20 bases remaining between them. The CDR3, as DNA: TGTGCCAGCAGCTTCCTCGGCGGCAGGGAAGCTGCAACTAATGAAAAACTGTTTTTT. Translated, it gives CASSFLGGREAATNEKLFF. Full variable domain (remainder filled in from reference TRBV7-2 and TRBJ1-4): GAGVSQSPSNKVTEKGKDVELRCDPISGHTALYWYRQSLGQGLEFLIYFQGNSAPDKSGLPSDRFSAERTGGSVSTLTIQRTQQEDSAVYLCASSFLGGREAATNEKLFFGSGTQLSVL.

V gene TRBV15 combines with J gene TRBJ1-2; D unclear. V lost 1 base to trimming and J lost 3 bases, with 9 bases between them. The germline V gene encodes CDR1 LNHNV and CDR2 YYDKDF (reference sequence). There are 14 residues in the CDR3. CDR3 residues: CATSRAIIDYGYTF. The CDR3 coding sequence is TGTGCCACCAGCAGAGCTATTATTGACTATGGCTACACCTTC.

CDR3 region: CASSERSRDKGGYTF. The DNA for the CDR3 is TGTGCCAGCAGTGAGCGTTCCAGGGATAAAGGAGGCTACACCTTC. The chain couples TRBV2 to TRBJ1-2; maybe TRBD1 (5 bases). In germline, CDR1 is SNHLY, CDR2 FYNNEI. V lost 3 bases, J lost 8 bases, and 19 bases lay in between. The CDR3 contains 15 residues.

The chain combines TRBV7-2 with TRBJ1-5; TRBD1 matches at 7 bases. Germline V gene sequence: CDR1 SGHTA, CDR2 FQGNSA. The CDR3 is 15 amino acids. The V gene end was trimmed by 4 bases and the J gene end by 2 bases; junction bases not matched to a gene: 5. The CDR3 coding sequence is TGTGCCAGCAGCTCCCAGGGGGGACGCAATCAGCCCCAGCATTTT. Residues: CASSSQGGRNQPQHF.

This clone was recorded a few times. The V call is TRBV25-1, the J call TRBJ1-4, with TRBD1 matching 7 bases. V shed 6 bases, J shed 0 bases, and the junction held 4 bases outside the gene matches. The CDR3 has 15 amino acids. In germline, CDR1 is MGHDK, CDR2 SYGVNS. CDR3 in DNA: TGTGCCAGCAGCGCCGGGACAGCAACTAATGAAAAACTGTTTTTT. Its translation is CASSAGTATNEKLFF.

V is TRBV12-3 or TRBV12-4 and J is TRBJ2-7, with D unresolved. The CDR3 consists of 13 residues. Trimming pared 5 bases from V and 0 bases from J, leaving 8 bases between. CDR3 protein: CASSIRISYEQYF. CDR3 in DNA: TGTGCCAGCAGTATCAGGATCTCCTACGAGCAGTACTTC.

The chain links TRBV11-2 to TRBJ2-1, with a possible D match to TRBD2 (5 bases). CDR1 and CDR2 from the germline V gene are SGHAT and FQNNGV. The ends were cut back, 4 bases at V and 8 bases at J, with 15 bases in the middle. This CDR3 is 14 amino acids long. DNA of the CDR3: TGTGCCAGCAGCTCCGGGGTAGTTCGGGATGAGCAGTTCTTC. It encodes CASSSGVVRDEQFF.

This CDR3 reads CASSESAGRREQFF. For the CDR3, the DNA is TGTGCCAGCAGTGAATCAGCCGGGAGGAGAGAGCAGTTCTTC. This chain joins TRBV25-1 and TRBJ2-1; 7 positions match TRBD2. Germline loops: CDR1 MGHDK, CDR2 SYGVNS. Losses at the gene ends were 1 base for V and 10 bases for J; bases not matched to a gene: 7. This CDR3 has 14 amino acids.

The chain recombines TRBV2 with TRBJ2-2; 7 nucleotides match TRBD2. Looked up from germline, CDR1 is SNHLY and CDR2 is FYNNEI. The CDR3 is 15 residues long. J lost 1 base, V lost 3 bases, and 2 bases had no gene match. CDR3 residues: CASSEGGLNTGELFF. CDR3 nucleotides: TGTGCCAGCAGTGAGGGAGGGCTGAACACCGGGGAGCTGTTTTTT.

The V call is TRBV3-1 (or the pseudogene TRBV3-2), the J call TRBJ2-1; 13 bases are a match to TRBD2. CDR1 is LGHDT and CDR2 is YNNKEL in the germline V gene (reference sequence). J gave up 0 bases and V 5 bases, and 10 bases lay outside the gene matches. The CDR3 has 19 amino acids. CDR3 in amino acids: CASSSTRGTSGDSYNEQFF. CDR3 DNA sequence: TGTGCCAGCAGCTCTACCCGGGGGACTAGCGGGGACTCCTACAATGAGCAGTTCTTC.

The V call is TRBV4-1, the J call TRBJ1-5; 8 bases are a match to TRBD1. V shed 6 bases and J 0 bases; nucleotides not matched to a gene: 7. CDR1 and CDR2 (germline): MGHRA, YSYEKL. The CDR3 runs to 16 residues. As DNA, the CDR3 is TGCGCCAGCAGTTGGGACAGGATACCTAGCAATCAGCCCCAGCATTTT. Its protein product is CASSWDRIPSNQPQHF.

This sequence joins TRBV19 and TRBJ2-2; 16 bases map to TRBD2. Germline CDR1 reads LNHDA; CDR2 reads SQIVND (reference sequence). Trimming removed 9 bases from V and 4 bases from J; junction bases left unmatched: 11. CDR3 length equals 18 residues. The DNA for the CDR3 is TGTGCCAGCACCGGGACTAGCGGGGGGGCTGGTTTCACCGGGGAGCTGTTTTTT. It translates to CASTGTSGGAGFTGELFF.

The chain carries TRBV9 and TRBJ1-4; 8 bases fit TRBD1. V shed 5 bases, J shed 7 bases, and the junction held 7 bases outside the gene matches. The germline V gene has CDR1 SGDLS and CDR2 YYNGEE. The CDR3 has 14 amino acids. The CDR3 is CASSAGQVSEKLFF. CDR3 nucleotides: TGTGCCAGCAGTGCGGGACAGGTGTCTGAAAAACTGTTTTTT.

The chain recombines TRBV5-6 with TRBJ2-7; tentative D call: TRBD1 (6 bases). Trimming cost V 3 bases and J 7 bases, with 14 bases left between them. Germline values: CDR1 SGHDT, CDR2 YYEEEE. The CDR3 extends over 13 amino acids. In nucleotides, the CDR3 is TGTGCCAGCAGCTCGACAGGACCTTCTGAGCAGTACTTC. It specifies CASSSTGPSEQYF.